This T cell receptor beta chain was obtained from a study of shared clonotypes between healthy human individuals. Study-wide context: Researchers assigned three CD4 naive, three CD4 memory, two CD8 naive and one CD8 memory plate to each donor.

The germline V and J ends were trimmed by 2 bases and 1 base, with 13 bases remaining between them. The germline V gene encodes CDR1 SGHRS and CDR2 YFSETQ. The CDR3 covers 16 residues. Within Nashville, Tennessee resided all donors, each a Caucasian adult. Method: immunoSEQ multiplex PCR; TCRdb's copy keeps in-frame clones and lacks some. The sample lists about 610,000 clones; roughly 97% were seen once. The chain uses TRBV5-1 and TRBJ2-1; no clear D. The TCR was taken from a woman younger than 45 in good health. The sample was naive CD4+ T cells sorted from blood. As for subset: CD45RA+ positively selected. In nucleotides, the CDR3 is TGCGCCAGCAGCTTAGAACCGCTCAGGTCCTACAATGAGCAGTTCTTC. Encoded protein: CASSLEPLRSYNEQFF.